This T cell receptor (beta chain) was sequenced in a study of T cell responses to AZD1222 COVID-19 vaccine. The germline CDR1 and CDR2 sequences are SGHNT and YENEEA. The V and J ends lost 5 bases and 0 bases respectively, with 11 bases between them. This CDR3 region has 15 residues. The repertoire was sequenced with immunoSEQ multiplex PCR; TCRdb's copy has only in-frame clones and lacks some. The sample records 150,000 to 200,000 clones, almost 95% being singletons. This material consisted of peripheral blood, taken on day 0 of AZD1222 vaccination. The origin of this receptor is an adult in good health. The chain links TRBV11-3 to TRBJ1-3; no clear D gene. CDR3 in DNA: TGTGCCAGCAGCCCGGGAGCGGGCTCTGGAAACACCATATATTTT. This encodes CASSPGAGSGNTIYF.